Listed below are T cell receptor beta chains from one sample, sequenced in a study of T cells in Graves' hyperthyroidism and ophthalmopathy. A single record per CDR3 protein comes from TCRdb applying MiXCR to the multiplex PCR reads. The profile shows 300,000 to 450,000 distinct CDR3 sequences, about 12% of them singletons. Sequenced sample: blood. These receptors all stem from a woman younger than 30 with Graves' hyperthyroidism. CDR3s include the opening cysteine and the closing phenylalanine or tryptophan. A D gene is named only where the DNA matches it firmly. Size values are once, few and many counts, or a class for expanded clones, and some rows have none.

V	size	D	J	DNA	CDR3
TRBV6-2/TRBV6-3	.	.	TRBJ2-1	TGTGCCTGCCGGGGCACCTACAATGAGCAGTTCTTC	CACRGTYNEQFF
TRBV7-9	many	.	TRBJ2-3	TGTGCCAGCAGCTACAGGGAGTTTGACACAGATACGCAGTATTTT	CASSYREFDTDTQYF
TRBV29-1	many	.	TRBJ1-1	TGCAGCGTCCTGATGGGGAGGTCCGGCACTGAAGCTTTCTTT	CSVLMGRSGTEAFF
TRBV12-3/TRBV12-4	many	.	TRBJ1-6	TGTGCCAGCAGTTTTCAGGGAGTAGGATCACCCCTCCACTTT	CASSFQGVGSPLHF
TRBV15	.	.	TRBJ2-1	TGTGCCACCAGCAGAGCACTAGGTAGTGAGCAGTTCTTC	CATSRALGSEQFF
TRBV11-3	few	.	TRBJ2-2	TGTGCCAGCAGCTTTGGAGGGGGCGTGACCGGGGAGCTGTTTTTT	CASSFGGGVTGELFF
TRBV7-9	.	TRBD2	TRBJ2-5	TGTGCCAGCAGCTTAGAGTCTAGCGGGGCAGAGACCCAGTACTTC	CASSLESSGAETQYF
TRBV7-3	many	.	TRBJ2-5	TGTGCCAGCAGCTTAACGGGACACAGCCAAGAGACCCAGTACTTC	CASSLTGHSQETQYF
TRBV20-1	many	TRBD1	TRBJ2-1	TGCAGTGCTAGAGAAAGATACAGGGGCGTAGTTTTCAATGAGCAGTTCTTC	CSARERYRGVVFNEQFF
TRBV27	many	.	TRBJ1-6	TGTGCCAGCAGTTTATCTCCCTTGTCCGGTTATGGTTCACCCCTCCACTTT	CASSLSPLSGYGSPLHF
TRBV7-2	many	TRBD2	TRBJ2-1	TGTGCCAGCAGCTGGCGACTAGCGGGAGGGTCTAGCTCCTACAATGAGCAGTTCTTC	CASSWRLAGGSSSYNEQFF
TRBV30	many	.	TRBJ1-5	TGTGCCTGGCGCCTAGGCGGAACAGCGGGCAATCAGCCCCAGCATTTT	CAWRLGGTAGNQPQHF
TRBV20-1	many	.	TRBJ2-1	TGCAGTGCTAGAGTGGGCTTGGTTGAGCAGTTCTTC	CSARVGLVEQFF
TRBV12-3/TRBV12-4	many	TRBD1	TRBJ2-2	TGTGCCAGCAGGGGGACAGGGGCGGTCACCGGGGAGCTGTTTTTT	CASRGTGAVTGELFF
TRBV20-1	many	TRBD2	TRBJ2-7	TGCAGTGCTAGGGGCCCCGGACTAGCGTCCTACGAGCAGTACTTC	CSARGPGLASYEQYF
TRBV7-3	many	.	TRBJ1-1	TGTGCCAGCAGGGGAGGGCAAAACACTGAAGCTTTCTTT	CASRGGQNTEAFF
TRBV12-3/TRBV12-4	many	TRBD1	TRBJ2-7	TGTGCCAGCAGTTTAGGGCAGGGGGCCTGGGAGCAGTACTTC	CASSLGQGAWEQYF
TRBV27	.	.	TRBJ2-7	TGTGCCAGCAGTTTCGAGGGAGCGATCTACGAGCAGTACTTC	CASSFEGAIYEQYF
TRBV2	many	.	TRBJ1-2	TGTGCCAGCAGTGAAGCTAGCAGGGGCTATGGCTACACCTTC	CASSEASRGYGYTF
TRBV7-2	.	TRBD1	TRBJ1-2	TGTGCCAGCAGCTTTTCCGGGACAGGGGCCTATGGCTACACCTTC	CASSFSGTGAYGYTF
TRBV29-1	many	TRBD2	TRBJ2-2	TGCAGCGCGGGGAGGGAGGGAACCCTCACCGGGGAGCTGTTTTTT	CSAGREGTLTGELFF
TRBV7-2	.	TRBD1	TRBJ2-2	TGTGCCAGCAGCTTCCGGGACAGACCCACCGGGGAGCTGTTTTTT	CASSFRDRPTGELFF
TRBV6-1	.	.	TRBJ1-4	TGTGCCAGCAGTGAAGCGCGGGAGCTACAGGGCCCTAAAGGAGAACTGTTTTTT	CASSEARELQGPKGELFF
TRBV30	many	.	TRBJ1-2	TGTGCCTGGATTTCGGACGGCTACACCTTC	CAWISDGYTF
TRBV28	few	TRBD1	TRBJ1-5	TGTGCCAGCACGGAAGGGGGCGCGGGCAATCAGCCCCAGCATTTT	CASTEGGAGNQPQHF
TRBV7-3	many	.	TRBJ2-1	TGTGCCAGCAGCTGGGGGCCGTTGTATGAGCAGTTCTTC	CASSWGPLYEQFF
TRBV18	many	TRBD1	TRBJ2-7	TGTGCCAGCTCACAAAGGGACAGGGAACACGAGCAGTACTTC	CASSQRDREHEQYF
TRBV20-1	many	.	TRBJ2-3	TGCAGTGCTAGGGATCCAGGCTACACAGATACGCAGTATTTT	CSARDPGYTDTQYF
TRBV20-1	many	TRBD2	TRBJ2-7	TGCAGTGCTAGAGACCGGGGGGCCTACGAGCAGTACTTC	CSARDRGAYEQYF
TRBV5-1	many	.	TRBJ2-3	TGCGCCAGCAGCCCCCGGGACATCGGCACAGATACGCAGTATTTT	CASSPRDIGTDTQYF
TRBV20-1	many	TRBD2	TRBJ2-1	TGCAGTGCCCCCACATTGGGGACTAGCGGGGGTGAGCAGTTCTTC	CSAPTLGTSGGEQFF
TRBV6-6	many	.	TRBJ2-5	TGTGCCAGCAGTTACTCTTTAACAGGGCTGGAGACCCAGTACTTC	CASSYSLTGLETQYF
TRBV6-5	.	.	TRBJ2-7	TGTGCCAGCAGTTACAGGGGACCGAGCTACGAGCAGTACTTC	CASSYRGPSYEQYF
TRBV18	many	.	TRBJ1-5	TGTGCCAGCTCACCACGAAGGGCCGCAGCGTCGGATCAGCCCCAGCATTTT	CASSPRRAAASDQPQHF
TRBV6-1	.	.	TRBJ1-5	TGTGCCAGCAGTGAAACTGGTGCTTTGCCCCAGCATTTT	CASSETGALPQHF
TRBV28	.	.	TRBJ2-7	TGTGCCAGCAGCCCTCCGCGGGGGCTTTATGAGCAGTACTTC	CASSPPRGLYEQYF
TRBV7-9	many	TRBD1	TRBJ2-7	TGTGCCAGCAGCTCCGGGACAGGGAAATACGAGCAGTACTTC	CASSSGTGKYEQYF
TRBV27	many	.	TRBJ2-3	TGTGCCAGCAGTCCCGTTGCGGGCGCCGATACGCAGTATTTT	CASSPVAGADTQYF
TRBV2	many	.	TRBJ1-5	TGTGCCAGCAGTGAACAGGGGTTTAGCAATCAGCCCCAGCATTTT	CASSEQGFSNQPQHF
TRBV5-1	.	TRBD2	TRBJ2-3	TGCGCCAGCAGCTCGGGGGGGGACACAGATACGCAGTATTTT	CASSSGGDTDTQYF
TRBV10-3	few	.	TRBJ1-2	TGTGCCATCAGTGAGGCGGTTGGACCTTATGGCTACACCTTC	CAISEAVGPYGYTF
TRBV5-4	.	TRBD2	TRBJ2-1	TGTGCCAGCAGCTTAGCGGGGGCAGGACCCAATGAGCAGTTCTTC	CASSLAGAGPNEQFF
TRBV7-8	many	.	TRBJ1-5	TGTGCCAGCAGCTTAGAAGAGCTGGGGGGTTCTCAGCCCCAGCATTTT	CASSLEELGGSQPQHF
TRBV20-1	.	.	TRBJ1-6	TGCAGTGCTAGAGGGACAGCAAGGGGGAATTCACCCCTCCACTTT	CSARGTARGNSPLHF
TRBV6-1	many	TRBD1	TRBJ1-1	TGTGCCAGCAGTGCGGGACAGGGGTACACTGAAGCTTTCTTT	CASSAGQGYTEAFF
TRBV30	many	.	TRBJ1-1	TGTGCCCTACAGCCTACAGGGTTGAACACTGAAGCTTTCTTT	CALQPTGLNTEAFF
TRBV28	once	TRBD1	TRBJ2-7	TGTGCCAGCAGAGGACAGGGGCCTGCCTACGAGCAGTACTTC	CASRGQGPAYEQYF
TRBV28	many	.	TRBJ1-2	TGTGCCAGCTCCGTCCGGGACACCACCCGAAACTATGGCTACACCTTC	CASSVRDTTRNYGYTF
TRBV20-1	few	.	TRBJ2-2	TGCAGTGCTAGAGAGGGGGCCACAGGGGGGGAGCTGTTTTTT	CSAREGATGGELFF
TRBV6-6	many	.	TRBJ2-7	TGTGCCAGCAGTTACCTGGGGCCCAACACCTACGAGCAGTACTTC	CASSYLGPNTYEQYF
TRBV6-2/TRBV6-3	many	.	TRBJ1-1	TGTGCCAGCGGAAAGGACAGAGTGAACACTGAAGCTTTCTTT	CASGKDRVNTEAFF
TRBV20-1	.	TRBD1	TRBJ2-1	TGCAGTGCTAGGCCGGGACAGGGCTACAATGAGCAGTTCTTC	CSARPGQGYNEQFF
TRBV9	many	TRBD2	TRBJ2-1	TGTGCCAGCAGCGTAGCTGGGACTAGTCTAACGGGGGAGCAGTTCTTC	CASSVAGTSLTGEQFF
TRBV6-2/TRBV6-3	many	.	TRBJ1-5	TGTGCCAGCAGTTACTTGGTCAACAATCAGCCCCAGCATTTT	CASSYLVNNQPQHF
TRBV20-1	many	TRBD2	TRBJ2-5	TGCAGTGCTAGAGAGGTTCCAGCGGGGGTCCTGGGTCAAGAGACCCAGTACTTC	CSAREVPAGVLGQETQYF